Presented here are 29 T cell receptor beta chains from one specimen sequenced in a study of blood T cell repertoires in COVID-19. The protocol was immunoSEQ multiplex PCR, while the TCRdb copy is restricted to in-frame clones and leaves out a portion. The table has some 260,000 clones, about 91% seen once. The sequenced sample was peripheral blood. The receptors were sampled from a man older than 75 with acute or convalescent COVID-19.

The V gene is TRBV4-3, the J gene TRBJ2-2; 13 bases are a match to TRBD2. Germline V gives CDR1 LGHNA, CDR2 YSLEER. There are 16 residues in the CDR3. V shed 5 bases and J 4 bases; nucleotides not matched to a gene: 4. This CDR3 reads CASSAGLAGATGELFF. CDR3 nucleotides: TGCGCCAGCAGCGCCGGACTAGCGGGAGCCACCGGGGAGCTGTTTTTT.

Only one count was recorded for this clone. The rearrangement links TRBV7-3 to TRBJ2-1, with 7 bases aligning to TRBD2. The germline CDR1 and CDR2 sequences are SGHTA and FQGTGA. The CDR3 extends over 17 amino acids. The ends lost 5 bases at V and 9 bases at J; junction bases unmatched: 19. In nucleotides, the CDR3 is TGTGCCAGCAGCAGATCTAGAAGCGGGACCTTTCTATTTGAGCAGTTCTTC. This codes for CASSRSRSGTFLFEQFF.

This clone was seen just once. DNA for the CDR3: TGTGCCAGCACTCTAGCGCCCAGCTCCTACAATGAGCAGTTCTTC. It specifies CASTLAPSSYNEQFF. This chain joins TRBV28 and TRBJ2-1; D might be TRBD2 (6 bases). Trimming pared 7 bases from V and 0 bases from J, leaving 13 bases between. Germline V CDR1 and CDR2: MDHEN, SYDVKM. The CDR3 loop spans 15 amino acids.

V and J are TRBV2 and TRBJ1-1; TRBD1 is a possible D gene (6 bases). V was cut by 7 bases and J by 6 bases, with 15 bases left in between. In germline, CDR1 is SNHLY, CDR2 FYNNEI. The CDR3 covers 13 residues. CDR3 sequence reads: CASNYLRTAEAFF. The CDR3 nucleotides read TGTGCCAGCAACTACTTGCGGACAGCTGAAGCTTTCTTT.

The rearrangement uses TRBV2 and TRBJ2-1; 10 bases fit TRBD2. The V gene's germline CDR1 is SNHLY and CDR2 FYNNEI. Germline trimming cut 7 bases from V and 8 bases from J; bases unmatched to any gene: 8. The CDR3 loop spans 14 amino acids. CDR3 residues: CASKRASGGYEQFF. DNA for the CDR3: TGTGCCAGCAAAAGGGCTAGCGGGGGATATGAGCAGTTCTTC.

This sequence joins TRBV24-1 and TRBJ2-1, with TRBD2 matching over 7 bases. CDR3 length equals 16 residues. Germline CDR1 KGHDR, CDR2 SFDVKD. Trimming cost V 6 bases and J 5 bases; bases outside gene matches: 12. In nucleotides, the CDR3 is TGTGCCACCAGTTTTTCGACGGGGAGGGTCGACAATGAGCAGTTCTTC. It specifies CATSFSTGRVDNEQFF.

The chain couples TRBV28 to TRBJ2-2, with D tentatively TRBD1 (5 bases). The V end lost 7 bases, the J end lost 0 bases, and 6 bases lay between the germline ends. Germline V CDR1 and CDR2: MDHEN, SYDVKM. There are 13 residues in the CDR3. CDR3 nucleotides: TGTGCCAGCATGGGGCCGAACACCGGGGAGCTGTTTTTT. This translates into CASMGPNTGELFF.

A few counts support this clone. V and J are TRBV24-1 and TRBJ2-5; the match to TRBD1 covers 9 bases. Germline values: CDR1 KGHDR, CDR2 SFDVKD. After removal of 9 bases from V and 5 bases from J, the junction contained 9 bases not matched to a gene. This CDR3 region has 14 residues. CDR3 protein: CATGGTGGYETQYF. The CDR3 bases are TGTGCCACCGGAGGAACAGGGGGCTACGAGACCCAGTACTTC.

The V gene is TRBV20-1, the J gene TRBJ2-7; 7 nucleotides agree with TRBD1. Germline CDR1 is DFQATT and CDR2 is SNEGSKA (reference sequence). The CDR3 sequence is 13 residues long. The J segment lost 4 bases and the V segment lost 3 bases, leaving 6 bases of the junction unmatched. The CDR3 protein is CSASDRVGYEQYF. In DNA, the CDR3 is TGCAGTGCTAGTGACAGGGTGGGTTACGAGCAGTACTTC.

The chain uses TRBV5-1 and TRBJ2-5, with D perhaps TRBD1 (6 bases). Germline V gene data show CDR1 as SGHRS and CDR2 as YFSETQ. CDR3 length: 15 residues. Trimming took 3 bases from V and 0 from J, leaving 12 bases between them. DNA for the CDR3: TGCGCCAGCAGCTCCGCCGGACAGTACCAAGAGACCCAGTACTTC. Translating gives CASSSAGQYQETQYF. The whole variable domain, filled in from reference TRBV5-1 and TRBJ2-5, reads KAGVTQTPRYLIKTRGQQVTLSCSPISGHRSVSWYQQTPGQGLQFLFEYFSETQRNKGNFPGRFSGRQFSNSRSEMNVSTLELGDSALYLCASSSAGQYQETQYFGPGTRLLVL.

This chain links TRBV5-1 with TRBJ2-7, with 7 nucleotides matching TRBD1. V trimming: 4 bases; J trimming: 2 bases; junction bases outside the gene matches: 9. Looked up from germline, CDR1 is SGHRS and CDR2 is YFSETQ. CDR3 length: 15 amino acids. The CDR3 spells CASSPGQRFTYEQYF. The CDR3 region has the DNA TGCGCCAGCAGCCCGGGACAGCGATTCACCTACGAGCAGTACTTC.

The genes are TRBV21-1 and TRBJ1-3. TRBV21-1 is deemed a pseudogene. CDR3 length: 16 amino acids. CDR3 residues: CASSPRELSSGNTIYF. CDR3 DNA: TGTGCCAGCAGCCCCCGGGAACTCAGCTCTGGAAACACCATATATTTT.

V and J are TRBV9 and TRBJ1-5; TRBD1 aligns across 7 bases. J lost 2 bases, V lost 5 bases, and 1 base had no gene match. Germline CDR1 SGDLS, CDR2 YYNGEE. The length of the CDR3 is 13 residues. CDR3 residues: CASSGTGNQPQHF. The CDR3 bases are TGTGCCAGCAGTGGGACAGGCAATCAGCCCCAGCATTTT. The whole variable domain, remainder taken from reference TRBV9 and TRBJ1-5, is DSGVTQTPKHLITATGQRVTLRCSPRSGDLSVYWYQQSLDQGLQFLIQYYNGEERAKGNILERFSAQQFPDLHSELNLSSLELGDSALYFCASSGTGNQPQHFGDGTRLSIL.

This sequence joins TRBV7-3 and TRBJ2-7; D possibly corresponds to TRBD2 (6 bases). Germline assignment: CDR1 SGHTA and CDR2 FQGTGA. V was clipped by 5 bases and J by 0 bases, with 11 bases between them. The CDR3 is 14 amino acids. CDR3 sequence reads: CASSQHGSSYEQYF. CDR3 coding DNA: TGTGCCAGCAGCCAGCACGGGAGCTCCTACGAGCAGTACTTC.

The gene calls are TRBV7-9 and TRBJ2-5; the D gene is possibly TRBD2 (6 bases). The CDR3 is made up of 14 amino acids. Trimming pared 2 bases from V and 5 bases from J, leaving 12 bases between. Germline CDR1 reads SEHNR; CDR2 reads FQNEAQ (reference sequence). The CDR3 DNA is TGTGCCAGCAGCTTAATAGGAGGGGAGGAGACCCAGTACTTC. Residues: CASSLIGGEETQYF.

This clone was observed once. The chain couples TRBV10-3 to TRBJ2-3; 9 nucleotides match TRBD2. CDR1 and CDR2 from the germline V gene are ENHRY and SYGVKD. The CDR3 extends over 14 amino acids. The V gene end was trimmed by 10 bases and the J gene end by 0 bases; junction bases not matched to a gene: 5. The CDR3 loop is CASSSGVSTDTQYF. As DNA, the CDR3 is TGTGCCAGTTCTAGCGGGGTTAGCACAGATACGCAGTATTTT.

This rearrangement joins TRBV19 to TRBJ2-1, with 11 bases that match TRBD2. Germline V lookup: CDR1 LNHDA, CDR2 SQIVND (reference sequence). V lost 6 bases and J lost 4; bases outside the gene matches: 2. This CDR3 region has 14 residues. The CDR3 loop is CASRTSGAYNEQFF. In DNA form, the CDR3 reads TGTGCCAGTAGGACTAGCGGGGCTTACAATGAGCAGTTCTTC. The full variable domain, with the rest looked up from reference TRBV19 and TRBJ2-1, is DGGITQSPKYLFRKEGQNVTLSCEQNLNHDAMYWYRQDPGQGLRLIYYSQIVNDFQKGDIAEGYSVSREKKESFPLTVTSAQKNPTAFYLCASRTSGAYNEQFFGPGTRLTVL.

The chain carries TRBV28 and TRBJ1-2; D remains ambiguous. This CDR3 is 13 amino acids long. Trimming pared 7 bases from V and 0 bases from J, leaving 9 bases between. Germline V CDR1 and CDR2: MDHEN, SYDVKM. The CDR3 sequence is CASTHGANYGYTF. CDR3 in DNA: TGTGCCAGCACCCACGGAGCTAACTATGGCTACACCTTC.

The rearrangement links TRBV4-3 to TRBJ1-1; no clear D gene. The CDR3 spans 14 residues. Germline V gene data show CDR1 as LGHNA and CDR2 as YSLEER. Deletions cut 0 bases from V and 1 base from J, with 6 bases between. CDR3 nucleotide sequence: TGCGCCAGCAGCCAAGATCCTAGGAACACTGAAGCTTTCTTT. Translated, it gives CASSQDPRNTEAFF.

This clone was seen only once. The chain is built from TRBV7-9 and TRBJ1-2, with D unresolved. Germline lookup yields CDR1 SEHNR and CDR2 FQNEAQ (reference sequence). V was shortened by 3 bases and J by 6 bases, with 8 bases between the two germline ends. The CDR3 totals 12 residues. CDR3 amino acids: CASSFLPDGYTF. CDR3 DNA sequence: TGTGCCAGCAGCTTCCTCCCGGATGGCTACACCTTC.

The CDR3 spells CASSFRDRENSPLHF. The CDR3, as DNA: TGTGCCAGCAGTTTCCGGGACAGGGAAAATTCACCCCTCCACTTT. The rearrangement links TRBV28 to TRBJ1-6, with 9 bases matching TRBD1. The CDR3 is made up of 15 amino acids. Germline V lookup: CDR1 MDHEN, CDR2 SYDVKM. Trimming took 3 bases from V and 7 from J; bases not matched to a gene: 4.

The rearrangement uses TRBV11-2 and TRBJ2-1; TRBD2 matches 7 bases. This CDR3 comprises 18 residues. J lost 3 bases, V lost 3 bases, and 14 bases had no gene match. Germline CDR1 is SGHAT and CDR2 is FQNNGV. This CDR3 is CASSLDSGGLYFYNEQFF. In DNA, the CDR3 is TGTGCCAGCAGCTTGGATTCGGGGGGTCTCTACTTCTACAATGAGCAGTTCTTC. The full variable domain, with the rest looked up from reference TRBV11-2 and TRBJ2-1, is EAGVAQSPRYKIIEKRQSVAFWCNPISGHATLYWYQQILGQGPKLLIQFQNNGVVDDSQLPKDRFSAERLKGVDSTLKIQPAKLEDSAVYLCASSLDSGGLYFYNEQFFGPGTRLTVL.

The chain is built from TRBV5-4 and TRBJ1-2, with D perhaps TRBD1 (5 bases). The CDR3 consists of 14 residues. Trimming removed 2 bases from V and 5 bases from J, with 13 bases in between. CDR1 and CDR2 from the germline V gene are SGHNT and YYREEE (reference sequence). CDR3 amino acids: CASSFGGGDYGYTF. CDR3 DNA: TGTGCCAGCAGCTTTGGGGGGGGTGATTATGGCTACACCTTC.

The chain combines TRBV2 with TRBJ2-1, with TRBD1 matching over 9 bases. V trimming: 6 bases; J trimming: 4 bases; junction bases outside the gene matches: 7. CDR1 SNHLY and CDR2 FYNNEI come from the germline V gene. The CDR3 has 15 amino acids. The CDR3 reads CASRTQGASYNEQFF. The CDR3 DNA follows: TGTGCCAGCAGGACACAGGGGGCATCGTACAATGAGCAGTTCTTC.

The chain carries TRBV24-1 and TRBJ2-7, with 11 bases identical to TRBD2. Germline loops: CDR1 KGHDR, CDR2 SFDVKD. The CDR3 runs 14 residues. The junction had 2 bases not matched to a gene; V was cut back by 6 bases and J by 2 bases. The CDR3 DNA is TGTGCCACCAGTTCTAGCGGGAGGACCTACGAGCAGTACTTC. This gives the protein CATSSSGRTYEQYF.

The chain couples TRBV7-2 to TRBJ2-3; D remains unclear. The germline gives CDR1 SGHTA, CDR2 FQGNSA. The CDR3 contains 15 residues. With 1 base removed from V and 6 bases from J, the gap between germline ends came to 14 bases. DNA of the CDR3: TGTGCCAGCAGCTTAGACGGCGGCCCACGGGATACGCAGTATTTT. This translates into CASSLDGGPRDTQYF.

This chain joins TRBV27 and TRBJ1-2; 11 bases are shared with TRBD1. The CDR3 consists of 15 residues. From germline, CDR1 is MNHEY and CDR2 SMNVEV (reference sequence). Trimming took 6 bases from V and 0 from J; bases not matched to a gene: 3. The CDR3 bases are TGTGCCAGCAGGGAGGGACAGGGGGCTAACTATGGCTACACCTTC. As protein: CASREGQGANYGYTF.

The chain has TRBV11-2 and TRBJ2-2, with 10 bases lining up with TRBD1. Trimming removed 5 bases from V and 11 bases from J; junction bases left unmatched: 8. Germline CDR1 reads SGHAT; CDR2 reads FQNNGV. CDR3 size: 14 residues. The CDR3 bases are TGTGCCAGCAGCCAGACAGGGGGCGGTGGCGAGCTGTTTTTT. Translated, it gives CASSQTGGGGELFF.

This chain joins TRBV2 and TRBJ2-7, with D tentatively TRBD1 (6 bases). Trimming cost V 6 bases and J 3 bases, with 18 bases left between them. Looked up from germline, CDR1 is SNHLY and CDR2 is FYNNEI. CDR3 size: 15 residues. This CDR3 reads CASRAEMGAVYEQYF. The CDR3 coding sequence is TGTGCCAGCAGAGCAGAGATGGGGGCCGTCTACGAGCAGTACTTC.